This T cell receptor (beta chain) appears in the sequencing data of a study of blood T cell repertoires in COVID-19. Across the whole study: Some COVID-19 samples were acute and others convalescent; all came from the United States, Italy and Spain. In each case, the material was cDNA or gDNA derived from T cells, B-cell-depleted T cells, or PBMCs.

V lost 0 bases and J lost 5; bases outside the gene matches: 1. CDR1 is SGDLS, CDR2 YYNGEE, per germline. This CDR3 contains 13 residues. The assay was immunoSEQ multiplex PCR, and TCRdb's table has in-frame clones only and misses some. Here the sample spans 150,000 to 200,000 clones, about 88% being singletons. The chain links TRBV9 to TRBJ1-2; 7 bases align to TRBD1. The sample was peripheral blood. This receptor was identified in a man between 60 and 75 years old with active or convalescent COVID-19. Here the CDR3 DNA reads TGTGCCAGCAGCGTAGCACAGGGGTATGGCTACACCTTC. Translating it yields CASSVAQGYGYTF. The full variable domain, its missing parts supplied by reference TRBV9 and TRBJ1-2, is DSGVTQTPKHLITATGQRVTLRCSPRSGDLSVYWYQQSLDQGLQFLIQYYNGEERAKGNILERFSAQQFPDLHSELNLSSLELGDSALYFCASSVAQGYGYTFGSGTRLTVV.